The 26 T cell receptor beta chains reported below all come from one sample, sequenced in a study of blood T cell repertoires in COVID-19 (dated by TCRdb to about 2020). The receptor library was made with the immunoSEQ multiplex PCR assay. This immuneACCESS table, as held by TCRdb, lists in-frame sequences with V and J called but not all clones. Of the missing ones, under half trace to an unresolved V gene in checked studies; the others have no known cause. The sample has around 300,000 clones on record, 89% of them singletons. Approximately 1.8% of the sample belongs to the ten largest clones. The sequenced sample consisted of PBMCs or T cells enriched from blood (not recorded which). These receptors came from a woman aged 60-75 years who had recovered from COVID-19.

Only a few counts were recorded for this clone. The rearrangement uses TRBV2 and TRBJ1-5; TRBD1 matches 8 bases. This CDR3 is 15 amino acids long. From germline, CDR1 is SNHLY and CDR2 FYNNEI. V was clipped by 6 bases and J by 1 base; unmatched bases: 5. For the CDR3, the DNA is TGTGCCAGCAGCAGGGGGCGGGGGAGCAATCAGCCCCAGCATTTT. Its protein product is CASSRGRGSNQPQHF.

The genes are TRBV19 and TRBJ2-3, with D possibly matching TRBD2 (6 bases). Trimming shortened V by 6 bases and J by 5 bases, and 15 bases separated the two germline ends. Per germline, CDR1 LNHDA and CDR2 SQIVND (reference sequence). This CDR3 has 14 amino acids. The CDR3 sequence: CASRAGRGGDTQYF. The DNA for the CDR3 is TGTGCCAGTAGAGCAGGGCGGGGAGGAGATACGCAGTATTTT.

This clone was seen only once. The genes are TRBV12-3 or TRBV12-4 and TRBJ2-5; possibly TRBD2 for D (5 bases). The CDR3 has 12 amino acids. V lost 6 bases to trimming and J lost 0 bases, with 5 bases between them. The CDR3: CASRRDQETQYF. The CDR3 DNA is TGTGCCAGCAGGCGGGACCAAGAGACCCAGTACTTC.

V and J are TRBV19 and TRBJ1-5; D ambiguous. There are 14 residues in the CDR3. Germline V lookup: CDR1 LNHDA, CDR2 SQIVND (reference sequence). V lost 3 bases and J 3 bases, leaving 9 bases between the germline ends. CDR3 DNA sequence: TGTGCCAGTAGTATGGTAGGAGACAATCAGCCCCAGCATTTT. It translates to CASSMVGDNQPQHF.

This sequence joins TRBV10-3 and TRBJ2-6, with no clear D. This CDR3 is 13 amino acids long. The germline CDR1 and CDR2 sequences are ENHRY and SYGVKD. Trimming took off 7 bases at V and 0 bases at J, with 4 bases between the two ends. The CDR3 region has the DNA TGTGCCATCATGGCCTCTGGGGCCAACGTCCTGACTTTC. As protein: CAIMASGANVLTF.

The chain links TRBV9 to TRBJ1-2; 9 positions agree with TRBD1. The CDR3 has 17 amino acids. Germline loops: CDR1 SGDLS, CDR2 YYNGEE. After removal of 3 bases from V and 4 bases from J, the junction contained 13 bases not matched to a gene. The CDR3 loop reads CASSGFDRGVEGYGYTF. CDR3 nucleotides: TGTGCCAGCAGCGGCTTCGACAGGGGGGTGGAGGGCTATGGCTACACCTTC.

The gene calls are TRBV6-6 and TRBJ1-6; D gene unclear. V dropped 2 bases and J dropped 9 bases, with 5 bases sitting between them. There are 12 residues in the CDR3. The germline V gene encodes CDR1 MNHNY and CDR2 SVGAGI (reference sequence). CDR3 sequence reads: CASSYGSSPLHF. As DNA, the CDR3 is TGTGCCAGCAGTTACGGGAGTTCACCCCTCCACTTT.

The chain recombines TRBV12-5 with TRBJ1-1; 9 bases line up with TRBD1. The junction had 8 bases not matched to a gene; V was cut back by 2 bases and J by 7 bases. Germline CDR1 is LGHNT and CDR2 is FRNRAP. This CDR3 has 15 amino acids. The CDR3 is CASGLSTGGRGEAFF. The CDR3 region has the DNA TGTGCTAGTGGTTTGTCAACAGGGGGCCGGGGTGAAGCTTTCTTT.

The chain employs TRBV5-1 and TRBJ1-3; no firm D call. CDR1 is SGHRS, CDR2 YFSETQ, per germline. The CDR3 consists of 14 residues. Trimming pared 1 base from V and 4 bases from J, leaving 9 bases between. The CDR3 here is CASSLPGYGNTIYF. CDR3 sequence (DNA): TGCGCCAGCAGCTTGCCGGGGTACGGAAACACCATATATTTT. Full variable domain (outside the CDR3, taken from reference TRBV5-1 and TRBJ1-3): KAGVTQTPRYLIKTRGQQVTLSCSPISGHRSVSWYQQTPGQGLQFLFEYFSETQRNKGNFPGRFSGRQFSNSRSEMNVSTLELGDSALYLCASSLPGYGNTIYFGEGSWLTVV.

This clone was detected many times. J is TRBJ2-2 and V is TRBV5-1; D is uncertain. The CDR3 has 14 residues. With 5 bases removed from V and 4 bases from J, the gap between germline ends came to 12 bases. CDR1 and CDR2 (germline): SGHRS, YFSETQ. The CDR3 DNA sequence: TGCGCCAGCAGTCTTATACAGAGCACCGGGGAGCTGTTTTTT. This gives the protein CASSLIQSTGELFF.

The chain combines TRBV25-1 with TRBJ2-1; D perhaps matches TRBD2 (5 bases). The V gene lost 1 base and the J gene lost 0 bases, with 10 bases spanning the gap. Germline V lookup: CDR1 MGHDK, CDR2 SYGVNS. CDR3 size: 16 residues. The CDR3: CASSESLRGSYNEQFF. The CDR3 DNA sequence: TGTGCCAGCAGTGAATCCTTACGGGGCTCCTACAATGAGCAGTTCTTC.

The chain carries TRBV19 and TRBJ1-2, with D possibly TRBD1 on 6 matching bases. CDR3 size: 15 residues. V lost 6 bases to trimming and J lost 4 bases, with 18 bases between them. CDR1 LNHDA and CDR2 SQIVND come from the germline V gene (reference sequence). The CDR3 region has the DNA TGTGCCAGTAGCGGATCCGCAGGGGTCCTCTATGGCTACACCTTC. Translated: CASSGSAGVLYGYTF.

J is TRBJ2-3 and V is TRBV3-1 (or the pseudogene TRBV3-2); 8 positions agree with TRBD1. V lost 4 bases to trimming and J lost 1 base; unmatched junction nucleotides: 4. The V gene's germline CDR1 is LGHDT and CDR2 YNNKEL (reference sequence). This CDR3 is 15 amino acids long. CDR3 nucleotides: TGTGCCAGCAGCCTGACAGGGGACCGCACAGATACGCAGTATTTT. Protein: CASSLTGDRTDTQYF.

V and J are TRBV11-2 and TRBJ2-7; maybe TRBD2 (7 bases). The CDR3 sequence is 14 residues long. Germline V gives CDR1 SGHAT, CDR2 FQNNGV. V lost 6 bases and J lost 2, with 14 bases in between. The CDR3 sequence: CASRAGGTTYEQYF. CDR3 DNA: TGTGCCAGCAGAGCCGGGGGGACAACCTACGAGCAGTACTTC.

The CDR3 spells CATSDPLRDGYTF. The CDR3 coding sequence is TGTGCCACCAGTGACCCCCTCCGGGATGGCTACACCTTC. This chain joins TRBV24-1 and TRBJ1-2; no firm D call. The V end was cut by 4 bases, the J end by 6 bases, with 11 bases between. Germline lookup yields CDR1 KGHDR and CDR2 SFDVKD. This CDR3 is 13 amino acids long.

Notes on this clone: Different DNA sequences within this sample yield the same CDR3. The chain combines TRBV5-1 with TRBJ1-5; D is unclear. The CDR3 is 13 residues long. Trimming stripped 2 bases from V and 6 bases from J, with 9 bases between. Germline loops: CDR1 SGHRS, CDR2 YFSETQ. Here the CDR3 DNA reads TGCGCCAGCAGCTTAGAGGGAGGTCAGCCCCAGCATTTT. The encoded protein is CASSLEGGQPQHF.

A word on this clone: This CDR3 is also generated by other DNA sequences in the sample. The chain links TRBV7-9 to TRBJ1-4, with 11 bases lining up with TRBD1. Germline V CDR1 and CDR2: SEHNR, FQNEAQ (reference sequence). This CDR3 contains 16 residues. V lost 3 bases to trimming and J lost 1 base; unmatched junction nucleotides: 1. Here the CDR3 DNA reads TGTGCCAGCAGCTTGGGACAGGGGGTAACTAATGAAAAACTGTTTTTT. It translates to CASSLGQGVTNEKLFF.

V usage is TRBV28 and J usage is TRBJ2-6; no reliable D call. The CDR3 sequence is 15 residues long. V lost 3 bases, J lost 0 bases, and 6 bases lay in between. The germline gives CDR1 MDHEN, CDR2 SYDVKM. The CDR3 is CASSFLSSGANVLTF. The CDR3 bases are TGTGCCAGCAGTTTCCTAAGCTCTGGGGCCAACGTCCTGACTTTC.

The rearrangement joins TRBV7-6 to TRBJ1-1; D may be TRBD1 (6 bases). V lost 2 bases to trimming and J lost 2 bases, with 12 bases between them. The CDR3 extends over 15 amino acids. Germline V gene data show CDR1 as SGHVS and CDR2 as FNYEAQ. Written as DNA, the CDR3 is TGTGCCAGCAGCTTATCCCCGGGGGGCAACACTGAAGCTTTCTTT. The encoded protein is CASSLSPGGNTEAFF.

V gene TRBV28 combines with J gene TRBJ2-1; 11 nucleotides line up with TRBD2. V lost 4 bases and J lost 4; bases outside the gene matches: 12. This CDR3 is 18 amino acids long. The germline CDR1 and CDR2 sequences are MDHEN and SYDVKM. CDR3 loop: CASSSDELAGGPYNEQFF. The DNA for the CDR3 is TGTGCCAGCAGTTCTGATGAGTTAGCGGGAGGGCCGTACAATGAGCAGTTCTTC.

This chain connects TRBV29-1 to TRBJ1-1; D is uncertain. The CDR3 runs to 16 residues. Germline assignment: CDR1 SQVTM and CDR2 ANQGSEA. Trimming stripped 4 bases from V and 1 base from J, with 19 bases between. For the CDR3, the DNA is TGCAGCGTTGGGCTTCCCCACCCGCAAAGGAACACTGAAGCTTTCTTT. Translated: CSVGLPHPQRNTEAFF.

A remark on this clone: Additional DNA sequences in this sample encode the identical CDR3. This chain joins TRBV29-1 and TRBJ2-3; 8 bases line up with TRBD1. The CDR3 contains 12 residues. Germline-derived CDR1 and CDR2 are SQVTM and ANQGSEA. The junction had 1 base not matched to a gene; V was cut back by 4 bases and J by 4 bases. CDR3 nucleotides: TGCAGCGTTGCAGGGGGCGCAGATACGCAGTATTTT. It yields the protein CSVAGGADTQYF.

The CDR3 DNA reads as TGTGCCAGCAGTGATTCAGACAGTGCCTCCGAGCAGTACTTC. The encoded protein is CASSDSDSASEQYF. The chain recombines TRBV6-4 with TRBJ2-7, with a weak D call TRBD1 (5 bases). The germline V gene has CDR1 MRHNA and CDR2 SNTAGT. V was cut by 3 bases and J by 6 bases, with 15 bases left in between. The CDR3 has 14 amino acids.

V gene TRBV9 combines with J gene TRBJ2-5; TRBD2 is a possible D gene (5 bases). The V gene lost 4 bases and the J gene lost 2 bases, with 12 bases spanning the gap. The germline V gene has CDR1 SGDLS and CDR2 YYNGEE. The CDR3 is 14 amino acids. This CDR3 reads CASSPSTIQETQYF. Here the CDR3 DNA reads TGTGCCAGCAGCCCTTCGACTATTCAAGAGACCCAGTACTTC. Full variable domain (remainder filled in from reference TRBV9 and TRBJ2-5): DSGVTQTPKHLITATGQRVTLRCSPRSGDLSVYWYQQSLDQGLQFLIQYYNGEERAKGNILERFSAQQFPDLHSELNLSSLELGDSALYFCASSPSTIQETQYFGPGTRLLVL.

The V and J genes are TRBV5-1 and TRBJ2-2, with TRBD1 as a possible D gene (5 bases). The germline V and J ends were trimmed by 6 bases and 7 bases, with 13 bases remaining between them. CDR3 length: 13 residues. The germline V gene has CDR1 SGHRS and CDR2 YFSETQ. CDR3 DNA: TGCGCCAGCACCCTGTTTCAGGGCGGGGAGCTGTTTTTT. Its translation: CASTLFQGGELFF.

The chain joins TRBV5-8 to TRBJ1-2, with 8 bases lining up with TRBD1. CDR3 size: 13 residues. Trimming took 3 bases from V and 5 from J; bases not matched to a gene: 3. Germline V CDR1 and CDR2: SGHTS, YDEGEE. In DNA, the CDR3 is TGTGCCAGCAGCTGGACAGGGATATATGGCTACACCTTC. It codes for CASSWTGIYGYTF.